This T cell receptor (beta chain) was documented in a study of graft-versus-host responses after intestinal transplantation. Study-wide points: Allografts of patients with graft-donor T cell macrochimerism showed high graft-versus-host to host-versus-graft clone ratios.

This clone has more than one count but fewer than ten. Its target is not known. Profiling relied on immunoSEQ multiplex PCR, and the TCRdb table lists in-frame clones only, not all of them. The table shows about 23,000 clones, with 90% to 95% occurring only once. Trimming cost V 0 bases and J 7 bases, with 7 bases left between them. This CDR3 has 13 amino acids. In germline, CDR1 is LNHDA, CDR2 SQIVND (reference sequence). This clonotype originated in a human patient who received an intestinal transplant, so some T cells may come from the graft donor. Material: PBMCs, obtained just under 40 days after intestinal transplant. The chain employs TRBV19 and TRBJ2-1, with a weak D call TRBD2 (5 bases). This chain's CDR3 is CASSIDPGNEQFF. The CDR3 DNA follows: TGTGCCAGTAGTATAGATCCGGGGAATGAGCAGTTCTTC.